This TCR beta chain was captured in a study of T cell responses to AZD1222 COVID-19 vaccine. For this clone: Its antigen is not identified.

Whole-study findings and limits: Spike-specific TCR breadth and depth both grew after two AZD1222 doses. Just five to seven people given AZD1222 tested seropositive at baseline. Repertoires were sampled only after the peak T cell response. Close to half of all spike-specific TCRs reportedly target regions of the variants that are unmutated.

TCRdb keeps only in-frame clones here, not all; method: immunoSEQ multiplex PCR. The repertoire holds around 150,000 clones, with more than 90% as singletons. Specimen: peripheral blood, collected on day 0 of AZD1222 vaccination. The receptor was isolated from an adult in good health.

As DNA, the CDR3 is TGTGCCAGCAGCCAAGATCTCGCGGGATCCTACAATGAGCAGTTCTTC. Encoded protein: CASSQDLAGSYNEQFF. This chain connects TRBV3-1 (or the pseudogene TRBV3-2) to TRBJ2-1, with D possibly being TRBD2 (6 bases). Germline assignment: CDR1 LGHDT and CDR2 YNNKEL (reference sequence). The CDR3 has 16 residues. Between the trimmed V and J ends, which lost 0 bases and 1 base, there was a span of 10 bases.